This entry lists 17 T cell receptor beta chains sequenced from one sample in a study of blood T cells in healthy people across ages. A J-beta primer mix and a sample-barcoded 5' primer were used in a second PCR of roughly 6 to 12 cycles. TCRdb re-analysed the 5' RACE reads in MiXCR, keeping a single row per CDR3 protein. The table has approximately 2,000,000 distinct CDR3 sequences, 30% to 40% seen once; the top ten hold roughly 23%. The sample was blood. The receptors shown here come from a human donor in good health.

The rearrangement uses TRBV5-1 and TRBJ2-7, with TRBD1 matching over 9 bases. Unmatched junction bases numbered 12, after V lost 3 bases and J lost 11 bases. CDR1 and CDR2 (germline): SGHRS, YFSETQ. This CDR3 contains 14 residues. The CDR3 reads CASSSGQGSGSEYF. The CDR3 DNA follows: TGCGCCAGCAGCTCGGGACAGGGATCGGGTTCGGAGTACTTC. Drawing the rest from reference TRBV5-1 and TRBJ2-7, the complete variable domain is KAGVTQTPRYLIKTRGQQVTLSCSPISGHRSVSWYQQTPGQGLQFLFEYFSETQRNKGNFPGRFSGRQFSNSRSEMNVSTLELGDSALYLCASSSGQGSGSEYFGPGTRLTVT.

V is TRBV28 and J is TRBJ1-2; D perhaps matches TRBD1 (5 bases). This CDR3 contains 12 residues. Germline V lookup: CDR1 MDHEN, CDR2 SYDVKM. Trimming shortened V by 8 bases and J by 8 bases, and 15 bases separated the two germline ends. The CDR3 protein is CASAGATGGYTF. The CDR3 DNA reads TGTGCCAGCGCCGGGGCAACGGGAGGCTACACCTTC.

This clonotype was seen only a few times. This rearrangement joins TRBV6-2 or TRBV6-3 to TRBJ2-5, with D possibly matching TRBD1 (5 bases). Trimming cost V 4 bases and J 1 base, with 16 bases left between them. This CDR3 spans 16 amino acids. The germline V gene encodes CDR1 MNHEY and CDR2 SVGEGT. The CDR3 protein is CASSWVGLRAQETQYF. DNA for the CDR3: TGTGCCAGCAGTTGGGTTGGTCTCAGGGCCCAAGAGACCCAGTACTTC.

The chain combines TRBV29-1 with TRBJ2-1; no clear D gene. Trimming removed 4 bases at V and 8 bases at J, with 12 bases between. CDR3 size: 12 residues. CDR1 SQVTM and CDR2 ANQGSEA come from the germline V gene. This chain's CDR3 is CSVGTPDHEQFF. The CDR3 DNA is TGCAGCGTTGGAACTCCCGACCATGAGCAGTTCTTC.

On this clonotype: Sequence at one end of the junction differs from germline and may be a read error. V usage is TRBV14 and J usage is TRBJ2-1, with D unclear. The CDR3 length is 13 residues. Germline loops: CDR1 SGHDN, CDR2 FVKESK. CDR3 sequence: CARSQDHGNEQFF. DNA of the CDR3: TGTGCCCGCAGCCAAGATCACGGCAATGAGCAGTTCTTC.

V gene TRBV12-3 or TRBV12-4 combines with J gene TRBJ1-6; D is unresolved. The CDR3 covers 13 residues. Trimming left V 4 bases short and J 7 bases short, with 8 bases between. CDR3 nucleotides: TGTGCCAGCAGTTCAATCGGGAATTCACCCCTCCACTTT. It translates to CASSSIGNSPLHF.

This clonotype was detected only a few times. This chain links TRBV6-6 with TRBJ2-5; maybe TRBD1 (5 bases). This CDR3 contains 14 residues. V was pared by 0 bases and J by 2 bases, with 7 bases between. Germline V gives CDR1 MNHNY, CDR2 SVGAGI (reference sequence). This CDR3 is CASSYSDSQETQYF. The DNA of the CDR3 is TGTGCCAGCAGTTACTCCGACAGTCAAGAGACCCAGTACTTC.

The chain recombines TRBV7-3 with TRBJ2-6; D tentatively reads TRBD1 or TRBD2 (5 bases each). Per the germline V gene, CDR1 is SGHTA and CDR2 is FQGTGA. The CDR3 consists of 17 residues. With 5 bases removed from V and 0 bases from J, the gap between germline ends came to 14 bases. The CDR3 reads CASSATPGTSGANVLTF. DNA of the CDR3: TGTGCCAGCAGCGCGACACCTGGGACCTCTGGGGCCAACGTCCTGACTTTC.

The chain employs TRBV9 and TRBJ2-4; 8 nucleotides agree with TRBD2. The end of the DNA fits TRBJ2-5 better, so the J call may be wrong. The V gene's germline CDR1 is SGDLS and CDR2 YYNGEE. This CDR3 has 16 amino acids. The CDR3 DNA follows: TGTGCCAGCAGCGTCGGGGGAGCGGGGGCCGGGGAGACCCAGTACTTC. Encoded protein: CASSVGGAGAGETQYF.

V gene TRBV5-1 combines with J gene TRBJ1-1; D not certain. The germline V gene encodes CDR1 SGHRS and CDR2 YFSETQ. The CDR3 spans 13 residues. The V and J ends lost 6 bases and 5 bases respectively, with 14 bases between them. Here the CDR3 reads CASKEARGTEAFF. Here the CDR3 DNA reads TGCGCCAGCAAGGAGGCGAGAGGGACTGAAGCTTTCTTT.

This clonotype was observed at least ten times. This rearrangement joins TRBV7-2 to TRBJ1-5; D ambiguous. The CDR3 has 13 residues. Trimming pared 2 bases from V and 0 bases from J, leaving 2 bases between. The germline gives CDR1 SGHTA, CDR2 FQGNSA. CDR3 in amino acids: CASSLFSNQPQHF. The DNA for the CDR3 is TGTGCCAGCAGCTTATTTAGCAATCAGCCCCAGCATTTT.

The gene calls are TRBV5-6 and TRBJ2-7; unclear D gene. The germline CDR1 and CDR2 sequences are SGHDT and YYEEEE. V was pared by 4 bases and J by 7 bases, with 12 bases between. This CDR3 region has 12 residues. The CDR3 loop reads CASSRILGEQYF. The DNA of the CDR3 is TGTGCCAGCAGCCGGATACTCGGGGAGCAGTACTTC.

This chain connects TRBV6-2 or TRBV6-3 to TRBJ2-3, with D perhaps matching TRBD1 (6 bases). The CDR3 is 12 amino acids. The V gene's germline CDR1 is MNHEY and CDR2 SVGEGT. The V end was cut by 6 bases, the J end by 6 bases, with 10 bases between. CDR3 nucleotides: TGTGCCAGCAGACTGGGGGCGGATACGCAGTATTTT. This codes for CASRLGADTQYF.

This clonotype was seen only once. At one boundary the junction diverges from the germline segment, which might be a read error. The chain is built from TRBV7-9 and TRBJ2-1; D possibly uses TRBD1 or TRBD2 (6 bases each). The germline CDR1 and CDR2 sequences are SEHNR and FQNEAQ (reference sequence). CDR3 size: 13 residues. The CDR3 region has the DNA TGTGCCGGCAGCTTAGAGGGGGGTGCTGAGCAGTTCTTC. Its translation: CAGSLEGGAEQFF.

This CDR3 reads CASSLVSQGETQYF. The CDR3 bases are TGTGCCAGCAGCTTAGTCTCCCAGGGGGAGACCCAGTACTTC. This sequence joins TRBV7-6 and TRBJ2-5; weak D call: TRBD1 (6 bases). V gave up 1 base and J gave up 5 bases, with 11 bases separating them. There are 14 residues in the CDR3. CDR1 SGHVS and CDR2 FNYEAQ come from the germline V gene.

Of note for this clonotype: A much larger clone differs by one base, so this may be a read error. Here the CDR3 reads CSVEGLRPGGANVLTF. CDR3 in DNA: TGCAGCGTTGAAGGTCTTCGGCCAGGTGGGGCCAACGTCCTGACTTTC. The chain recombines TRBV29-1 with TRBJ2-6; D is unclear. Germline-derived CDR1 and CDR2 are SQVTM and ANQGSEA. The CDR3 sequence is 16 residues long. Trimming stripped 1 base from V and 3 bases from J, with 13 bases between.

The chain carries TRBV25-1 and TRBJ2-4, with 8 positions matching TRBD1. The DNA end is more similar to TRBJ2-7, so the J call may be wrong. The CDR3 is 14 residues long. CDR1 and CDR2 from the germline V gene are MGHDK and SYGVNS. The CDR3 DNA is TGTGCCAGCAGATCAGGGGGCGAGATCTACGAGCAGTACTTC. This encodes CASRSGGEIYEQYF.